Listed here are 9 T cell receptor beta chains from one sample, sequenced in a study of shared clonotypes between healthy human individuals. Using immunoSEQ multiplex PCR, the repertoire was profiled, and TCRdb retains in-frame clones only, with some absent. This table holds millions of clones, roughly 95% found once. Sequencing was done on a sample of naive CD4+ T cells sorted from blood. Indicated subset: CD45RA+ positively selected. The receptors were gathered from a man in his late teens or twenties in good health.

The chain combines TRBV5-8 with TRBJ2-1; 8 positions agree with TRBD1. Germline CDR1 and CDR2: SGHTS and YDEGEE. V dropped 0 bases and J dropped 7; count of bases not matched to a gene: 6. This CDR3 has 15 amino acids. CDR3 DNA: TGTGCCAGCAGCTTGGTAGGACAGGGTGGGAATGAGCAGTTCTTC. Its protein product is CASSLVGQGGNEQFF.

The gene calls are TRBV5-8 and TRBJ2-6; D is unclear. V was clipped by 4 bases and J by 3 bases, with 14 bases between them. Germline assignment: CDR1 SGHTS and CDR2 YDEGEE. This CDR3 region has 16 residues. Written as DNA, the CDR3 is TGTGCCAGCAGCCGAATAGAAGGGTTTGGGGCCAACGTCCTGACTTTC. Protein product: CASSRIEGFGANVLTF.

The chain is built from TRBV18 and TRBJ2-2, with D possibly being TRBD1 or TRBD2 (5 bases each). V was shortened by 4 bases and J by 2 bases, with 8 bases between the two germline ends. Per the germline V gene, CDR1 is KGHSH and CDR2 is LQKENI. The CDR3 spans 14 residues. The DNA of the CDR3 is TGTGCCAGCTCACGGGGGATTAACACCGGGGAGCTGTTTTTT. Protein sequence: CASSRGINTGELFF.

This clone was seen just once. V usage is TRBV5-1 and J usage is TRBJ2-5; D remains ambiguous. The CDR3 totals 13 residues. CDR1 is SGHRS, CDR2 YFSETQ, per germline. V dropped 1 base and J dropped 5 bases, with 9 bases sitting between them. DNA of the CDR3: TGCGCCAGCAGCTTGAACGTGGGGGAGACCCAGTACTTC. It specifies CASSLNVGETQYF.

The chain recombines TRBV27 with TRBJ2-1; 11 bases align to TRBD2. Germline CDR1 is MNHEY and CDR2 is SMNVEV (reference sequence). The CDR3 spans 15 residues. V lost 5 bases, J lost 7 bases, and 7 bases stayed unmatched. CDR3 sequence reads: CASSPGTSGLNEQFF. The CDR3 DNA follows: TGTGCCAGCAGTCCCGGGACTAGCGGCTTAAATGAGCAGTTCTTC.

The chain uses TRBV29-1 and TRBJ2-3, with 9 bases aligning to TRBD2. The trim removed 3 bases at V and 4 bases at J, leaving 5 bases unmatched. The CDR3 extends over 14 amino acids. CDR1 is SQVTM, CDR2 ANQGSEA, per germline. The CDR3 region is CSVEGRGGSDTQYF. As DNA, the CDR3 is TGCAGCGTTGAGGGGCGGGGGGGCTCAGATACGCAGTATTTT.

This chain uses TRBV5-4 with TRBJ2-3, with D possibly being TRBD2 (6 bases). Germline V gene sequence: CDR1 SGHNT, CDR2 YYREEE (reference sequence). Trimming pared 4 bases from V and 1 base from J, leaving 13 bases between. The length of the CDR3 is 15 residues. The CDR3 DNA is TGTGCCAGCAGCAAGGCTGGCGGGGGCACAGATACGCAGTATTTT. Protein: CASSKAGGGTDTQYF.

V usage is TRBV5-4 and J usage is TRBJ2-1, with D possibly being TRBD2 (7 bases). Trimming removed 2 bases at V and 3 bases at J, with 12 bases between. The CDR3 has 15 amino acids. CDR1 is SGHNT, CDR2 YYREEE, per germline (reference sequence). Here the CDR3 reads CASSFAGEGYNEQFF. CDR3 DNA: TGTGCCAGCAGCTTCGCAGGGGAGGGCTACAATGAGCAGTTCTTC.

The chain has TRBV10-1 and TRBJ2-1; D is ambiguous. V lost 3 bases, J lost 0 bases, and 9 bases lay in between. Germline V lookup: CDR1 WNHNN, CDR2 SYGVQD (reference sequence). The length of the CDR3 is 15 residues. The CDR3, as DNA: TGCGCCAGCAGTGACCAGACCTTCTCCTACAATGAGCAGTTCTTC. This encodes CASSDQTFSYNEQFF.